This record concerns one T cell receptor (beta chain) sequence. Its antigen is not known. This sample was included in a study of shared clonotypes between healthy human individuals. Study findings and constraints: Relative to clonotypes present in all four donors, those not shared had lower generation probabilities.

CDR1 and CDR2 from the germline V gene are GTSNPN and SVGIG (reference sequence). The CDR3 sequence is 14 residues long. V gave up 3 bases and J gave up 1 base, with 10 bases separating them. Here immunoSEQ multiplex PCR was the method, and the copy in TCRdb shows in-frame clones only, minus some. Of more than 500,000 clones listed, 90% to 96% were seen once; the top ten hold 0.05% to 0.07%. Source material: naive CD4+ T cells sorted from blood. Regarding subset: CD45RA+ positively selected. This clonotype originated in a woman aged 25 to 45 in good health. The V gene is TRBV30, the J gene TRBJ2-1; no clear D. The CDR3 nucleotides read TGTGCCTGGAGAAAGGCCGTTTCCTACAATGAGCAGTTCTTC. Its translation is CAWRKAVSYNEQFF. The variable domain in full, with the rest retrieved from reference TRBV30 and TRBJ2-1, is SQTIHQWPATLVQPVGSPLSLECTVEGTSNPNLYWYRQAAGRGLQLLFYSVGIGQISSEVPQNLSASRPQDRQFILSSKKLLLSDSGFYLCAWRKAVSYNEQFFGPGTRLTVL.